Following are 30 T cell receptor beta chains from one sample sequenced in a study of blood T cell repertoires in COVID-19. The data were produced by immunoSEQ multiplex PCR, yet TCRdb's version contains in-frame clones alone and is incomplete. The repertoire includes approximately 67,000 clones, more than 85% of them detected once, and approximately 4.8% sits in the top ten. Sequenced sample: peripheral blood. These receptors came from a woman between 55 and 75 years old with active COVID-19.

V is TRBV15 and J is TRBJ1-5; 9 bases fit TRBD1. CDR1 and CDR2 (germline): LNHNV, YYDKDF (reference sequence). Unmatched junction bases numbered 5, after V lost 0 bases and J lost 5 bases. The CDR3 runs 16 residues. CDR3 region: CATSRDRDRAYQPQHF. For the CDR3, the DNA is TGTGCCACCAGCAGAGACCGGGACAGGGCCTATCAGCCCCAGCATTTT.

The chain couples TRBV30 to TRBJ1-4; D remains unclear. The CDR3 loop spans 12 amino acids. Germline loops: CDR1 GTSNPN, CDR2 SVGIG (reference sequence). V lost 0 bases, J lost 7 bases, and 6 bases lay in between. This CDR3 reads CAWSVRGEKLFF. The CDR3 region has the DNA TGTGCCTGGAGTGTGAGAGGTGAAAAACTGTTTTTT.

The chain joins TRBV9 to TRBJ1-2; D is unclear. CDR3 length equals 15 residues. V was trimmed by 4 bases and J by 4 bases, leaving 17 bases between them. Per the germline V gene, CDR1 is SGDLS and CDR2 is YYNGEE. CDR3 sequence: CASSLLLGEGYGYTF. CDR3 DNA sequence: TGTGCCAGCAGCCTCCTCCTTGGGGAGGGCTATGGCTACACCTTC.

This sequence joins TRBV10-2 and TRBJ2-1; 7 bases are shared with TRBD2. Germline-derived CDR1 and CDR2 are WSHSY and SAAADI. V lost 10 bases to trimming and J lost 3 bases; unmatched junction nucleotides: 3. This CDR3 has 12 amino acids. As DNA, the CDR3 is TGCGCCACGGAGCGGGGCTACAATGAGCAGTTCTTC. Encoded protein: CATERGYNEQFF.

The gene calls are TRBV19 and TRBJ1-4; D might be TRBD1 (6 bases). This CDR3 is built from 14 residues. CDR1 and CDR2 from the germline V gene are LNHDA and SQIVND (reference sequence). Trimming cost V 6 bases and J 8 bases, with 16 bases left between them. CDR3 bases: TGTGCCAGTAGGCGGACAGCCGAGGGGGAAAAACTGTTTTTT. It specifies CASRRTAEGEKLFF.

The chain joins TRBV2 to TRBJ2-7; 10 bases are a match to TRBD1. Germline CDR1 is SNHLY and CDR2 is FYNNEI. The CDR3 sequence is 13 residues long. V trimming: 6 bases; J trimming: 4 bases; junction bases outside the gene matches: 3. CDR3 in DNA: TGTGCCAGCAGGCGACAGGGGGCTTACGAGCAGTACTTC. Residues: CASRRQGAYEQYF. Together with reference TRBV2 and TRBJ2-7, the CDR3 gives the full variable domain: EPEVTQTPSHQVTQMGQEVILRCVPISNHLYFYWYRQILGQKVEFLVSFYNNEISEKSEIFDDQFSVERPDGSNFTLKIRSTKLEDSAMYFCASRRQGAYEQYFGPGTRLTVT.

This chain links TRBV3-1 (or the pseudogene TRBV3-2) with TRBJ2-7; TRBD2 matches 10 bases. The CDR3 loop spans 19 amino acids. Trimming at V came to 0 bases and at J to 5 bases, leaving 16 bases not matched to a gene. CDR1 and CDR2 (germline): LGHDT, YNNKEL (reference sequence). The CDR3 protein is CASSQEGRFSGRDGHEQYF. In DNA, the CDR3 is TGTGCCAGCAGCCAAGAGGGGCGTTTCAGCGGGAGGGACGGGCACGAGCAGTACTTC.

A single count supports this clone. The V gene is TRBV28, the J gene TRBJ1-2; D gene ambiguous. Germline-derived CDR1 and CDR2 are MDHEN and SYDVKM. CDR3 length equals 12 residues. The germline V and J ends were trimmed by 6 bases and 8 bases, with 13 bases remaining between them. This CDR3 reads CASRGRLRGYTF. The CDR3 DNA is TGTGCCAGCAGGGGGAGGCTTAGGGGCTACACCTTC.

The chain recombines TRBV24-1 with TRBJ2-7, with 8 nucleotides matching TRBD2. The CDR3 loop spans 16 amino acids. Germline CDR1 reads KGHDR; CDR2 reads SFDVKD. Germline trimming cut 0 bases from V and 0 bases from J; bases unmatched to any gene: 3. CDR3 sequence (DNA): TGTGCCACCAGTGATTTGGGCACTAGCGGCTCCTACGAGCAGTACTTC. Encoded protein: CATSDLGTSGSYEQYF.

DNA of the CDR3: TGTGCCAGCAGCTCAGGGGGCTACGAGCAGTACTTC. Its translation: CASSSGGYEQYF. The rearrangement uses TRBV5-6 and TRBJ2-7, with 7 bases aligning to TRBD1. This CDR3 spans 12 amino acids. V dropped 3 bases and J dropped 3; count of bases not matched to a gene: 0. The V gene's germline CDR1 is SGHDT and CDR2 YYEEEE.

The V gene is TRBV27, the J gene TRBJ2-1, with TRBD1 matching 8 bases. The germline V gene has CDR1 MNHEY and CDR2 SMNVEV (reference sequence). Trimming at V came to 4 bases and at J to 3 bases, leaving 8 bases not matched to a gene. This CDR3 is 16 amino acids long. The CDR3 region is CASSSQGASNYNEQFF. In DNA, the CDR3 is TGTGCCAGCAGTTCCCAGGGGGCCTCCAACTACAATGAGCAGTTCTTC.

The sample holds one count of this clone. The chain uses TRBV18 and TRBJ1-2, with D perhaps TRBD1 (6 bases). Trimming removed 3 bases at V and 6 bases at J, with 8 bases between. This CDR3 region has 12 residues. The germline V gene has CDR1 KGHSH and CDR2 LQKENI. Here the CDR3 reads CASSPYRDGYTF. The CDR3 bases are TGTGCCAGCTCACCCTACAGGGATGGCTACACCTTC.

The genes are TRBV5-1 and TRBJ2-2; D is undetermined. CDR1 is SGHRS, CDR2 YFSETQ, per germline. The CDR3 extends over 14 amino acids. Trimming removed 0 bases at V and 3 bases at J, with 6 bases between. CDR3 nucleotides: TGCGCCAGCAGCTTGGTAGTTTACACCGGGGAGCTGTTTTTT. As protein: CASSLVVYTGELFF.

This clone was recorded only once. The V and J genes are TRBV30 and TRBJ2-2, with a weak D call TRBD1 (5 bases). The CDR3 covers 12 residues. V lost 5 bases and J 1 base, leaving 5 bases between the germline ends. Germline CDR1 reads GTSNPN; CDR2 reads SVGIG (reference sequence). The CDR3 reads CAWQGNTGELFF. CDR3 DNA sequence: TGTGCCTGGCAGGGGAACACCGGGGAGCTGTTTTTT. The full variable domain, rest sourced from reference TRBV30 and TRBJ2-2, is SQTIHQWPATLVQPVGSPLSLECTVEGTSNPNLYWYRQAAGRGLQLLFYSVGIGQISSEVPQNLSASRPQDRQFILSSKKLLLSDSGFYLCAWQGNTGELFFGEGSRLTVL.

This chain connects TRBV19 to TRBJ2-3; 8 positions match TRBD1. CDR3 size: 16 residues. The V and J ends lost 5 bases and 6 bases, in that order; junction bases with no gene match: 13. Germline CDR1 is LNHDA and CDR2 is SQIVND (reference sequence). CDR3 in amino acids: CASSLGGQVISDTQYF. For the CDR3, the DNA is TGTGCCAGTAGTTTGGGGGGACAGGTCATATCTGATACGCAGTATTTT.

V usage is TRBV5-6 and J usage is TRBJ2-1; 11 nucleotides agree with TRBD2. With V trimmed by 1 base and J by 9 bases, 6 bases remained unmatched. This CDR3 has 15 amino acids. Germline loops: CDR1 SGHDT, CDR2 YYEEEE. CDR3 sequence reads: CASSLLTSGVLEQFF. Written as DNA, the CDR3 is TGTGCCAGCAGCTTGTTGACTAGCGGGGTACTTGAGCAGTTCTTC.

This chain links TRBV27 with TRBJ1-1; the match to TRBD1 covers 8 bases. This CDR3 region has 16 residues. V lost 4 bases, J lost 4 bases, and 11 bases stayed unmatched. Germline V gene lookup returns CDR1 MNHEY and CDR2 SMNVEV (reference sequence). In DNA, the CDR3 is TGTGCCAGCAGTTCCTTCAGGGGGCGCGAGGGCACTGAAGCTTTCTTT. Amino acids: CASSSFRGREGTEAFF.

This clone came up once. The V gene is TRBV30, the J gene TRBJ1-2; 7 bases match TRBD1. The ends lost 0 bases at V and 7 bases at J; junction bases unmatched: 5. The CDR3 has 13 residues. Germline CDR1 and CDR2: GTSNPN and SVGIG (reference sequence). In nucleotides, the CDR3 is TGTGCCTGGAGTGTAAGACAGGGAGCTGGCTACACCTTC. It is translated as CAWSVRQGAGYTF.

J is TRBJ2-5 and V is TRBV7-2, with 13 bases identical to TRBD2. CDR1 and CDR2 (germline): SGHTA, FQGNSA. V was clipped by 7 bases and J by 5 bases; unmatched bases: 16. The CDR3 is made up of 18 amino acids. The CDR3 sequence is CASTQGLRLAGGGETQYF. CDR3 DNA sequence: TGTGCCAGCACCCAAGGCCTACGACTAGCGGGAGGTGGCGAGACCCAGTACTTC. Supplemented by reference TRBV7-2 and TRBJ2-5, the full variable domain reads GAGVSQSPSNKVTEKGKDVELRCDPISGHTALYWYRQSLGQGLEFLIYFQGNSAPDKSGLPSDRFSAERTGGSVSTLTIQRTQQEDSAVYLCASTQGLRLAGGGETQYFGPGTRLLVL.

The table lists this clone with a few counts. CDR3 residues: CASSRVNEQFF. The DNA for the CDR3 is TGTGCCAGCTCCCGGGTTAATGAGCAGTTCTTC. The chain uses TRBV3-1 (or the pseudogene TRBV3-2) and TRBJ2-1; no definite D call. Trimming shortened V by 8 bases and J by 7 bases, and 9 bases separated the two germline ends. The CDR3 extends over 11 amino acids. Germline CDR1 is LGHDT and CDR2 is YNNKEL (reference sequence).

CDR3 in amino acids: CASSFHTSAGGQETQYF. As DNA, the CDR3 is TGTGCCAGCAGTTTTCACACCTCGGCAGGGGGCCAAGAGACCCAGTACTTC. The gene calls are TRBV28 and TRBJ2-5; the match to TRBD1 covers 7 bases. The CDR3 totals 17 residues. J was trimmed by 1 base and V by 3 bases; bases with no gene match: 11. CDR1 and CDR2 (germline): MDHEN, SYDVKM. The full variable domain, with the rest looked up from reference TRBV28 and TRBJ2-5, is DVKVTQSSRYLVKRTGEKVFLECVQDMDHENMFWYRQDPGLGLRLIYFSYDVKMKEKGDIPEGYSVSREKKERFSLILESASTNQTSMYLCASSFHTSAGGQETQYFGPGTRLLVL.

The chain's CDR3 is CASSLGLGTTLSTDTQYF. CDR3 nucleotide sequence: TGTGCCAGCAGCTTAGGGTTAGGGACTACCCTGTCCACAGATACGCAGTATTTT. The chain recombines TRBV7-9 with TRBJ2-3; TRBD2 matches at 7 bases. This CDR3 has 18 residues. Germline values: CDR1 SEHNR, CDR2 FQNEAQ (reference sequence). V was clipped by 1 base and J by 2 bases; unmatched bases: 12.

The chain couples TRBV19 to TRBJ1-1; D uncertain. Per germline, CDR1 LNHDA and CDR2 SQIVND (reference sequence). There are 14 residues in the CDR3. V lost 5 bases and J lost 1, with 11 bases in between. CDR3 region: CASSPTPGNTEAFF. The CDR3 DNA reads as TGTGCCAGTAGTCCTACCCCAGGGAACACTGAAGCTTTCTTT.

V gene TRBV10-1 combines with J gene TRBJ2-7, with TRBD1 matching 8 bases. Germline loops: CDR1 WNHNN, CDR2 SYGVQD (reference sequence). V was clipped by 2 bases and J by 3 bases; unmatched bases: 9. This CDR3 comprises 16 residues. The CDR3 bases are TGCGCCAGCAGTGAGAAGAGAACAGGGGGTAGCTACGAGCAGTACTTC. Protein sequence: CASSEKRTGGSYEQYF.

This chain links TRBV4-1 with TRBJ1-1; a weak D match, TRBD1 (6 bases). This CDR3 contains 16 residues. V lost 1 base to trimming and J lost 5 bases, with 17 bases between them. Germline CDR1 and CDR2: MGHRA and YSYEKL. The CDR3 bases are TGCGCCAGCAGCCAAGTAATGACAGGAGGTGCGACTGAAGCTTTCTTT. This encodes CASSQVMTGGATEAFF.

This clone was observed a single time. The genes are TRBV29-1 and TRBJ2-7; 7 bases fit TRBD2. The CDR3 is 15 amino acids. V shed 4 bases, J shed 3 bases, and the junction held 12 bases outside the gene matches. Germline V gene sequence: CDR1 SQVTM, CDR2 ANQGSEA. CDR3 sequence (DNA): TGCAGCGTTGTCGGGACTACAAAAGACTACTACGAGCAGTACTTC. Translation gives CSVVGTTKDYYEQYF.

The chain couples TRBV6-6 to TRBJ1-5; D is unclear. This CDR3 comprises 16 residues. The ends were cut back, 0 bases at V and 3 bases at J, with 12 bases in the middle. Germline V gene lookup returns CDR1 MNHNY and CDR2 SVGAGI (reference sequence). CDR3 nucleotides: TGTGCCAGCAGTTACTCCCCAACCTCTACCAATCAGCCCCAGCATTTT. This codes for CASSYSPTSTNQPQHF.

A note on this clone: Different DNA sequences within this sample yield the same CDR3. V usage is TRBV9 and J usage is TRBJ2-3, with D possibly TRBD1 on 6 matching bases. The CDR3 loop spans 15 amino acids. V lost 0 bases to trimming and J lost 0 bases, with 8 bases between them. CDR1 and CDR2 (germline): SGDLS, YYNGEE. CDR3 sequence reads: CASSVGGGSTDTQYF. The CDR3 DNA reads TGTGCCAGCAGCGTAGGTGGGGGCAGCACAGATACGCAGTATTTT.

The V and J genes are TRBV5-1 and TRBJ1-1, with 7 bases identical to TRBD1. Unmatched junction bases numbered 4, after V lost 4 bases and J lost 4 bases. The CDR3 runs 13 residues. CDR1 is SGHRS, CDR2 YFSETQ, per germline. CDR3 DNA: TGCGCCAGCAGCATAGGGGGCCGCACTGAAGCTTTCTTT. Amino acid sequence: CASSIGGRTEAFF.

The CDR3 sequence is CASSLRDQGSQPQHF. Written as DNA, the CDR3 is TGTGCCAGTAGTCTCAGAGACCAGGGGTCCCAGCCCCAGCATTTT. The genes are TRBV19 and TRBJ1-5; D is perhaps TRBD1 (6 bases). V was trimmed by 5 bases and J by 7 bases, leaving 18 bases between them. This CDR3 spans 15 amino acids. Germline CDR1 is LNHDA and CDR2 is SQIVND (reference sequence).